A single sample gave rise to the 6 T cell receptor beta chains below, sequenced in a study of radiotherapy plus CTLA-4 blockade in lung cancer. The table came from immunoSEQ multiplex PCR; TCRdb's copy has only in-frame clones and leaves some out. The table lists more than 65,000 clones, 75% to 90% of them singletons. The source material was peripheral blood, sampled from a patient treated with radiotherapy plus ipilimumab. These receptors were collected from a human donor with non-small cell lung cancer who had stable disease on radiotherapy plus ipilimumab.

The chain recombines TRBV30 with TRBJ2-2; 10 bases agree with TRBD1. V lost 4 bases to trimming and J lost 7 bases; unmatched junction nucleotides: 6. This CDR3 has 14 residues. Germline CDR1 reads GTSNPN; CDR2 reads SVGIG (reference sequence). The CDR3 region is CAWNRQGAGGELFF. Written as DNA, the CDR3 is TGTGCCTGGAATCGACAGGGGGCTGGCGGGGAGCTGTTTTTT.

Comment on this clone: Germline is not matched at one junction end, which may reflect a read error. The rearrangement uses TRBV5-1 and TRBJ1-1; TRBD1 is a possible D gene (5 bases). CDR1 is SGHRS, CDR2 YFSETQ, per germline. This CDR3 spans 11 amino acids. The CDR3 here is CASSSPVGDVF. CDR3 DNA sequence: TGCGCCAGCAGCTCTCCGGTTGGGGACGTTTTT. Supplemented by reference TRBV5-1 and TRBJ1-1, the full variable domain reads KAGVTQTPRYLIKTRGQQVTLSCSPISGHRSVSWYQQTPGQGLQFLFEYFSETQRNKGNFPGRFSGRQFSNSRSEMNVSTLELGDSALYLCASSSPVGDVFGQGTRLTVV.

The count of this clone is one. This chain links TRBV6-1 with TRBJ1-5; D unclear. This CDR3 is 15 amino acids long. Per germline, CDR1 MNHNS and CDR2 SASEGT. Trimming pared 2 bases from V and 0 bases from J, leaving 8 bases between. In nucleotides, the CDR3 is TGTGCCAGCAGTGAATGGTTTGATAGCAATCAGCCCCAGCATTTT. Protein: CASSEWFDSNQPQHF.

This clone came up a few times. The chain carries TRBV14 and TRBJ2-5, with D tentatively TRBD2 (5 bases). The CDR3 sequence is 15 residues long. Germline CDR1 SGHDN, CDR2 FVKESK. V lost 5 bases and J 4 bases, leaving 17 bases between the germline ends. CDR3 DNA sequence: TGTGCCAGCAGCTATAACGTCGGCGGAGGAGAGACCCAGTACTTC. Amino acids: CASSYNVGGGETQYF.

The V call is TRBV11-3, the J call TRBJ1-2; 9 positions agree with TRBD1. CDR1 and CDR2 (germline): SGHNT, YENEEA. V was pared by 5 bases and J by 3 bases, with 10 bases of the junction left unmatched. The CDR3 runs 16 residues. CDR3 bases: TGTGCCAGCAGCCCCCGGAGGACAGGGGATGACTATGGCTACACCTTC. It encodes CASSPRRTGDDYGYTF.

The chain employs TRBV11-1 and TRBJ1-5; D is ambiguous. Trimming stripped 5 bases from V and 3 bases from J, with 14 bases between. Germline CDR1 SGHAT, CDR2 FQDESV (reference sequence). The CDR3 is 15 amino acids. Here the CDR3 DNA reads TGTGCCAGCAGCCCGGATCCGGCCCCCAATCAGCCCCAGCATTTT. Protein: CASSPDPAPNQPQHF. Full variable domain (missing parts from reference TRBV11-1 and TRBJ1-5): EAEVAQSPRYKITEKSQAVAFWCDPISGHATLYWYRQILGQGPELLVQFQDESVVDDSQLPKDRFSAERLKGVDSTLKIQPAELGDSAMYLCASSPDPAPNQPQHFGDGTRLSIL.